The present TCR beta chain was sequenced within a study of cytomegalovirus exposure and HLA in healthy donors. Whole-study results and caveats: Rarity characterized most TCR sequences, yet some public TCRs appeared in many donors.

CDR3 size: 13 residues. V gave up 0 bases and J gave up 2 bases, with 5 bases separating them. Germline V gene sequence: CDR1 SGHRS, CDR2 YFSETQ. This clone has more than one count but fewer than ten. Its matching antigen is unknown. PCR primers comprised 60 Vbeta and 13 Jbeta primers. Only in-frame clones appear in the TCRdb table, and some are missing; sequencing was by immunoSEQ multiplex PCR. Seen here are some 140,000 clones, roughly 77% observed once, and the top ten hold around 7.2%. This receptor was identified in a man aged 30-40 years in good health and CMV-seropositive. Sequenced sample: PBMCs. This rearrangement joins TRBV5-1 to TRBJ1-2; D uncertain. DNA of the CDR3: TGCGCCAGCAGCTTGGACAGCAACTATGGCTACACCTTC. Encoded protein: CASSLDSNYGYTF.